The present entry profiles one T cell receptor (beta chain) with its context. The antigen is not known. This record comes from a study of cytotoxic CD8 clonotypes in ibrutinib-treated CLL. The V gene end was trimmed by 6 bases and the J gene end by 0 bases; junction bases not matched to a gene: 2. The CDR3 extends over 14 amino acids. Germline V gene data show CDR1 as MDHEN and CDR2 as SYDVKM. Some clones are missing from TCRdb's copy, which holds only in-frame ones; the method was immunoSEQ multiplex PCR. The data contain 150,000 or so clones, roughly 77% of them seen just once; the ten biggest clones take up about 1.9%. Broader study findings: T-cell clonality at baseline went above that of age-matched healthy donors and rose and fell with circulating CD8+ T-cell counts. Public clonotypes showed up rarely, and on treatment they shrank or held steady. There were differences in sampling times between sustained-remission and progressing patients. Clonality was elevated at ibrutinib response and had returned toward baseline at progression.

Sample: PBMCs, taken after 12 months of ibrutinib treatment. This clonotype originated in a human donor with chronic lymphocytic leukemia. The chain has TRBV28 and TRBJ1-3, with 7 positions matching TRBD1. CDR3 DNA sequence: TGTGCCAGCAGGACAGGGAGCTCTGGAAACACCATATATTTT. This translates into CASRTGSSGNTIYF.